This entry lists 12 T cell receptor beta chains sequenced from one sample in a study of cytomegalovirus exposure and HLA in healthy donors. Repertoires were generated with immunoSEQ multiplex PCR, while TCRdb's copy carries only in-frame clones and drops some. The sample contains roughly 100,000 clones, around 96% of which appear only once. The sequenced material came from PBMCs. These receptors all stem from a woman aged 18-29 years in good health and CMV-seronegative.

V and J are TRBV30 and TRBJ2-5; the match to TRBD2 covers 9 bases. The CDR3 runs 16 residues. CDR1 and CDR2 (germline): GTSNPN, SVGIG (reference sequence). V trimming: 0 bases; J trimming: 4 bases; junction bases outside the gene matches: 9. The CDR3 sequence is CAWSVLGLAVGETQYF. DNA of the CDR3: TGTGCCTGGAGTGTACTGGGACTAGCAGTTGGAGAGACCCAGTACTTC.

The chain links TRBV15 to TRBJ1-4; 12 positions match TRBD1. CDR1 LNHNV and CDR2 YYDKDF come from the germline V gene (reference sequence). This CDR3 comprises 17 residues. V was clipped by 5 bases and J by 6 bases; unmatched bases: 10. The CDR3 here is CATSGGTGGGWDEKLFF. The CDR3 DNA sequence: TGTGCCACCAGCGGCGGGACAGGGGGCGGGTGGGATGAAAAACTGTTTTTT. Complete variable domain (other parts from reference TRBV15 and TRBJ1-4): DAMVIQNPRYQVTQFGKPVTLSCSQTLNHNVMYWYQQKSSQAPKLLFHYYDKDFNNEADTPDNFQSRRPNTSFCFLDIRSPGLGDTAMYLCATSGGTGGGWDEKLFFGSGTQLSVL.

CDR3 region: CASSMTSGGSTDTQYF. CDR3 bases: TGTGCCAGTAGTATGACCAGCGGGGGATCCACAGATACGCAGTATTTT. This chain joins TRBV19 and TRBJ2-3; the match to TRBD2 covers 8 bases. V lost 3 bases and J lost 2; bases outside the gene matches: 7. The germline gives CDR1 LNHDA, CDR2 SQIVND (reference sequence). CDR3 size: 16 residues.

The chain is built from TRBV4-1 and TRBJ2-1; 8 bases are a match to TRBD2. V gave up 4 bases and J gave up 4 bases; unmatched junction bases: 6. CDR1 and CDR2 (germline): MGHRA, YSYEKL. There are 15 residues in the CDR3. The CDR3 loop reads CASSPIAGNYNEQFF. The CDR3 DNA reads TGCGCCAGCAGCCCTATAGCGGGGAATTACAATGAGCAGTTCTTC.

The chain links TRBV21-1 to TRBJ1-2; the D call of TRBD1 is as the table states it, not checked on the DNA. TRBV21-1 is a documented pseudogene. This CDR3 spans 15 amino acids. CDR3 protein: CASSLGKGAHVGYTF. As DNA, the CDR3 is TGTGCCAGCAGCCTTGGGAAGGGGGCGCATGTCGGCTACACCTTC.

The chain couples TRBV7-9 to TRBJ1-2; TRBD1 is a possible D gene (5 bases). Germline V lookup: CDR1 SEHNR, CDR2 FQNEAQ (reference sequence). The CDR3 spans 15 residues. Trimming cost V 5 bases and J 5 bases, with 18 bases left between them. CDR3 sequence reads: CASSRLTAGFYGYTF. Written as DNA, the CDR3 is TGTGCCAGCAGCCGCTTAACCGCAGGGTTTTATGGCTACACCTTC.

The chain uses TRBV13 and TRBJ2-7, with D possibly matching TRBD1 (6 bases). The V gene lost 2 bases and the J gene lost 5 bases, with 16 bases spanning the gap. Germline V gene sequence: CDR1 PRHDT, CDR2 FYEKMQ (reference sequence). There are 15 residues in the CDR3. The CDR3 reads CASSLRATGAHEQYF. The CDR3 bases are TGTGCCAGCAGCTTACGAGCGACAGGAGCCCACGAGCAGTACTTC. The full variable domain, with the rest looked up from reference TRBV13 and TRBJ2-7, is AAGVIQSPRHLIKEKRETATLKCYPIPRHDTVYWYQQGPGQDPQFLISFYEKMQSDKGSIPDRFSAQQFSDYHSELNMSSLELGDSALYFCASSLRATGAHEQYFGPGTRLTVT.

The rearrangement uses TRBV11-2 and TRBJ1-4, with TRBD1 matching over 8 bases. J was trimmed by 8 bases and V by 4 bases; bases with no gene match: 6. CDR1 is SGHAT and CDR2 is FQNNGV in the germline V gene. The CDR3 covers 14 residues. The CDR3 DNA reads TGTGCCAGCAGCTCCAGGGGGCGCTGGGAAAAACTGTTTTTT. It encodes CASSSRGRWEKLFF.

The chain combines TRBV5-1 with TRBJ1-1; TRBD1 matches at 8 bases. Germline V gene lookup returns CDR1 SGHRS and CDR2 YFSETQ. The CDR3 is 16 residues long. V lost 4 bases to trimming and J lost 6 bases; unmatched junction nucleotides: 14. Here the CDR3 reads CASSPGSDRGIAEAFF. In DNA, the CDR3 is TGCGCCAGCAGCCCAGGCTCAGACAGGGGAATCGCTGAAGCTTTCTTT.

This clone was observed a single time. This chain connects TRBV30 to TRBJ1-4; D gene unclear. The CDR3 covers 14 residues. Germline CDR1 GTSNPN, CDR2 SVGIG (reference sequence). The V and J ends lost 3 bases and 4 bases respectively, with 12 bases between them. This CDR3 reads CAWSPRGFNEKLFF. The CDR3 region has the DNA TGTGCCTGGAGCCCCCGGGGATTTAATGAAAAACTGTTTTTT.

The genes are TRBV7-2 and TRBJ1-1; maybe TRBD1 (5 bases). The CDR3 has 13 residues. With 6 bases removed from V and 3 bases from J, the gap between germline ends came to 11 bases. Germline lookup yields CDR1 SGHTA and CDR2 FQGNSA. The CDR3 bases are TGTGCCAGCAGATTTACAGGCGACACTGAAGCTTTCTTT. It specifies CASRFTGDTEAFF.

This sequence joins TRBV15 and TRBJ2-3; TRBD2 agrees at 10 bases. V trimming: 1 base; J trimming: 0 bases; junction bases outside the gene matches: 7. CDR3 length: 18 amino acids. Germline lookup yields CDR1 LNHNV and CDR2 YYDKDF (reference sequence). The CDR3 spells CATSRVVSTSGSTDTQYF. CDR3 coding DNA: TGTGCCACCAGCAGAGTCGTATCGACTAGCGGGAGCACAGATACGCAGTATTTT.